The 27 T cell receptor delta chains presented below share a single source sample, sequenced in a study of gamma-delta chains in newborns, infants, children. TCRdb re-called clones from the reads using CATT. The repertoire holds approximately 5,900 delta-chain clones, with 2.6% as singletons. The specimen sequenced was blood. The source of these receptors is a child who was a newborn, infant or young child, either healthy, febrile or measles-vaccinated (not recorded which).

A note on this clone: The protein held in TCRdb is that of a much larger clone and does not match this DNA's translation at residue 12, likely because of a read error; the protein shown is translated from the DNA. The genes are TRDV2 and TRDJ3, with TRDD3 identical over 8 bases. From germline, CDR1 is GEAIGNYY and CDR2 EKD. The CDR3 extends over 18 amino acids. This chain's CDR3 is CACDSTGGRSWGTRQMFF. In nucleotides, the CDR3 is TGTGCCTGTGACAGTACTGGGGGCCGATCCTGGGGCACCCGACAGATGTTTTTC.

This clone was seen only a few times. The V gene is TRDV2, the J gene TRDJ3; 13 bases are shared with TRDD3. The CDR3 is 19 amino acids. CDR1 and CDR2 from the germline V gene are GEAIGNYY and EKD. Trimming removed 0 bases from V and 3 bases from J; junction bases left unmatched: 4. CDR3 amino acids: CACDTNWGIRDWDTRQMFF. In DNA form, the CDR3 reads TGTGCCTGTGACACCAACTGGGGGATACGCGACTGGGACACCCGACAGATGTTTTTC.

This clone occurred a few times. TCRdb's listed protein matches a much larger clone and diverges from this DNA's translation at residue 12, likely through a read error; the protein shown comes from the DNA. The chain combines TRDV2 with TRDJ3; 10 nucleotides line up with TRDD3. The CDR3 runs to 18 residues. Germline V lookup: CDR1 GEAIGNYY, CDR2 EKD. The CDR3 reads CACDTGGIRSWGTRQMFF. CDR3 nucleotide sequence: TGTGCCTGTGACACCGGGGGGATACGCTCCTGGGGCACCCGACAGATGTTTTTC.

Of note for this clone: One end of the junction fails to match germline, which may point to a read error. The chain uses TRDV2 and TRDJ3; TRDD3 matches 9 bases. The CDR3 extends over 18 amino acids. In germline, CDR1 is GEAIGNYY, CDR2 EKD. The CDR3 is CACDTAWGISWDTRQVFF. CDR3 coding DNA: TGTGCCTGTGACACCGCCTGGGGGATTTCCTGGGACACCCGACAGGTGTTTTTC.

This clone was seen a few times. One end of the junction fails to match germline, which may point to a read error. The sample contains more than one DNA sequence encoding this CDR3. This chain joins TRDV2 and TRDJ3, with TRDD3 identical over 10 bases. The CDR3 spans 21 residues. CDR1 is GEAIGNYY and CDR2 is EKD in the germline V gene. CDR3 nucleotide sequence: TGTGCCTGTGACCAGGTGGATTCTGGGGGATATCAGAGCTGGGACACCCGGCAGATGTTTTTC. Protein: CACDQVDSGGYQSWDTRQMFF.

This clone is categorized as medium-sized. The same CDR3 also results from other DNA sequences found in this sample. The chain has TRDV2 and TRDJ2, with 12 nucleotides matching TRDD3. CDR3 length equals 19 residues. With 0 bases clipped from V and 0 bases from J, the junction kept 7 bases outside the gene matches. Germline CDR1 reads GEAIGNYY; CDR2 reads EKD. In DNA, the CDR3 is TGTGCCTGTGACACCGTACTGGGGGATACTCGAGCTTTGACAGCACAACTCTTCTTT. Protein sequence: CACDTVLGDTRALTAQLFF.

This clone was counted only a few times. The amino acid sequence in TCRdb belongs to a much larger clone and departs from this DNA's translation at residue 6, likely a sequencing read error; the sequence shown is translated from the DNA. The J gene is TRDJ2, the V gene TRDV2; 8 bases match TRDD3. The V gene end was trimmed by 0 bases and the J gene end by 1 base; junction bases not matched to a gene: 3. This CDR3 region has 16 residues. The germline V gene encodes CDR1 GEAIGNYY and CDR2 EKD. Here the CDR3 DNA reads TGTGCCTGTGACACCGCGGGGGATAATTTGACAGCACAACTCTTCTTT. Its protein product is CACDTAGDNLTAQLFF.

Relative to its sample, this clone is medium-sized. This chain joins TRDV2 and TRDJ3, with 10 bases lining up with TRDD3. V was pared by 0 bases and J by 3 bases, with 4 bases of the junction left unmatched. This CDR3 has 18 amino acids. The germline V gene has CDR1 GEAIGNYY and CDR2 EKD. CDR3: CACDTGGIRDWDTRQMFF. The CDR3 nucleotides read TGTGCCTGTGACACCGGGGGGATACGCGACTGGGACACCCGACAGATGTTTTTC.

This clone is medium-sized. The J gene is TRDJ3, the V gene TRDV2, with TRDD3 matching over 12 bases. CDR1 is GEAIGNYY, CDR2 EKD, per germline. The CDR3 sequence is 20 residues long. V was clipped by 0 bases and J by 0 bases; unmatched bases: 5. CDR3 nucleotide sequence: TGTGCCTGTGACACCCCTGGGGGATACGGAAGCTCCTGGGACACCCGACAGATGTTTTTC. Amino acids: CACDTPGGYGSSWDTRQMFF.

This clone is termed medium-sized. A far more abundant clone sits one base away, making this likely a read error. The chain has TRDV2 and TRDJ3, with 7 bases aligning to TRDD3. Per the germline V gene, CDR1 is GEAIGNYY and CDR2 is EKD. CDR3 length: 17 amino acids. Here the CDR3 DNA reads TGTGCCTGTGACACCTGGGGGAGCTCCTGGGACACCCGACAGGTGTTTTTC. Protein product: CACDTWGSSWDTRQVFF.

This clone counts as medium-sized (0.01 to 0.1%). Other nucleotide sequences in the sample specify the same CDR3. The genes are TRDV2 and TRDJ3, with 7 bases that match TRDD3. The CDR3 runs 18 residues. Germline V gene lookup returns CDR1 GEAIGNYY and CDR2 EKD. V was clipped by 0 bases and J by 4 bases; unmatched bases: 8. The DNA of the CDR3 is TGTGCCTGTGACACCGGTTTTGGGGGAACATGGGACACCCGACAGATGTTTTTC. It encodes CACDTGFGGTWDTRQMFF.

Comments on this clone: One end of the junction varies from germline; a read error may be responsible. The sample has other DNA sequences that encode this CDR3 too. The chain uses TRDV2 and TRDJ3, with 12 bases matching TRDD3. The CDR3 sequence is 18 residues long. Germline CDR1 is GEAIGNYY and CDR2 is EKD. Here the CDR3 DNA reads TGTGCCTGCGACACTGGGGGATACAAGACCTGGGACACCCGACAGATGTTTTTC. The encoded protein is CACDTGGYKTWDTRQMFF.

This clone was found a few times. A read error likely explains why the TCRdb protein, taken from a much larger clone, differs from this DNA's translation at residue 10; the protein shown is translated from the DNA. The V call is TRDV2, the J call TRDJ3; D is possibly TRDD3 (5 bases). The CDR3 has 17 amino acids. CDR1 and CDR2 from the germline V gene are GEAIGNYY and EKD. CDR3 nucleotide sequence: TGTGCCTGTGACTATCTGGGAGGCTCCCGGGACACCCGACAGATGTTTTTC. This codes for CACDYLGGSRDTRQMFF.

This clone was recorded a few times. TCRdb pairs this DNA with a much larger clone's protein that differs at residue 4, likely a read error; the protein shown was translated from the DNA. The chain carries TRDV2 and TRDJ1; 9 bases are shared with TRDD3. This CDR3 comprises 14 residues. Germline CDR1 GEAIGNYY, CDR2 EKD. Trimming at V came to 5 bases and at J to 3 bases, leaving 6 bases not matched to a gene. The CDR3 DNA reads as TGTGCCTGTGGCGTACTGGGGGAATCCGATAAACTCATCTTT. Translation: CACGVLGESDKLIF.

This clone was seen more than once but under ten times. A read error may produce the germline difference seen at one junction end. This chain uses TRDV2 with TRDJ3, with 7 bases identical to TRDD3. The germline V gene has CDR1 GEAIGNYY and CDR2 EKD. The CDR3 contains 19 residues. The CDR3 is CACDTVGGIHSWDARQMFF. DNA for the CDR3: TGTGCCTGTGACACCGTTGGAGGGATACATTCCTGGGACGCCCGACAGATGTTTTTC.

This clone is labeled medium-sized (0.01 to 0.1%). Within the sample, other DNA sequences also encode this same CDR3. The rearrangement uses TRDV2 and TRDJ3; D not resolved. Trimming left V 3 bases short and J 0 bases short, with 5 bases between. Germline CDR1 GEAIGNYY, CDR2 EKD. This CDR3 region has 15 residues. CDR3 loop: CACDPVSWDTRQMFF. CDR3 coding DNA: TGTGCCTGTGACCCCGTCTCCTGGGACACCCGACAGATGTTTTTC.

The table lists this clone with a few counts. For this DNA, TCRdb reports the protein of a much larger clone, which diverges at residue 4, most likely from a read error; the protein presented here is translated directly from the DNA. The rearrangement uses TRDV2 and TRDJ2; 8 bases are a match to TRDD3. Germline V CDR1 and CDR2: GEAIGNYY, EKD. V gave up 4 bases and J gave up 0 bases; unmatched junction bases: 9. The CDR3 length is 17 residues. CDR3 sequence: CACEVLGGESLTAQLFF. CDR3 DNA: TGTGCCTGTGAGGTACTGGGGGGCGAGTCTTTGACAGCACAACTCTTCTTT.

This clone was counted only a few times. A junction end diverges from the germline sequence, so it may reflect a read error. The chain combines TRDV2 with TRDJ3; D might be TRDD3 (6 bases). Germline CDR1 and CDR2: GEAIGNYY and EKD. CDR3 size: 18 residues. CDR3 coding DNA: TGTGCCTGTGCCACCTGGGGATCCAGCTCCTTGGACACCCGACAGATGTTTTTC. This codes for CACATWGSSSLDTRQMFF.

As for this clone: The protein that TCRdb holds for this DNA derives from a much larger clone and differs from the translated DNA at residue 3, which likely indicates a read error; the protein shown here is translated from the DNA. The rearrangement joins TRDV2 to TRDJ3; TRDD3 matches 9 bases. Germline V gene sequence: CDR1 GEAIGNYY, CDR2 EKD. CDR3 length equals 17 residues. The CDR3 sequence: CAREYWGSSWDTRQMFF. DNA for the CDR3: TGTGCCCGTGAGTACTGGGGGAGCTCCTGGGACACCCGACAGATGTTTTTC.

Worth noting for this clone: Translating this DNA gives a protein that differs at residue 13 from the TCRdb one, which belongs to a much larger clone; a read error is likely, and the protein shown is this translation. Other DNA sequences in the same sample also yield this CDR3. This chain joins TRDV2 and TRDJ3; the match to TRDD3 covers 11 bases. There are 18 residues in the CDR3. Germline lookup yields CDR1 GEAIGNYY and CDR2 EKD. The CDR3 sequence: CACDTGGYDSWDARQMFF. The DNA for the CDR3 is TGTGCCTGTGACACTGGGGGATACGACTCCTGGGACGCCCGACAGATGTTTTTC.

This clone showed up just a few times. TCRdb's entry gives the protein of a much larger clone, which mismatches this DNA's translation at residue 15, likely from a read error; the protein reported here is translated from the DNA. The chain uses TRDV2 and TRDJ3, with 10 bases that match TRDD3. This CDR3 contains 17 residues. Looked up from germline, CDR1 is GEAIGNYY and CDR2 is EKD. The CDR3 spells CACDNTGGSWDTRQTFF. CDR3 coding DNA: TGTGCCTGTGACAATACTGGGGGATCCTGGGACACCCGACAGACGTTTTTC.

As regards this clone: A much more abundant neighbour one base away suggests this may be a read error. Distinct nucleotide sequences in the sample also encode this CDR3. This chain connects TRDV2 to TRDJ3, with 13 bases matching TRDD3. Trimming cost V 3 bases and J 0 bases; bases outside gene matches: 7. Germline CDR1 GEAIGNYY, CDR2 EKD. The CDR3 runs 20 residues. For the CDR3, the DNA is TGTGCCTGTGACGCCGTACTGGGGGATACGCGCTCCTGGGACACCCGACAGATGTTTTTC. This translates into CACDAVLGDTRSWDTRQMFF.

The sample holds a few counts of this clone. One base away lies a much larger clone, so this may be a sequencing read error. This same CDR3 is encoded by further DNA sequences in the sample. The rearrangement links TRDV2 to TRDJ1, with TRDD3 as a possible D gene (6 bases). Between the trimmed V and J ends, which lost 0 bases and 1 base, there was a span of 11 bases. The germline V gene has CDR1 GEAIGNYY and CDR2 EKD. This CDR3 has 15 amino acids. The CDR3 is CACDTVGYATDKLIF. The CDR3 region has the DNA TGTGCCTGTGACACCGTGGGATATGCCACCGATAAACTCATCTTT.

In this sample, this clone turned up a few times. The junction departs from germline at one end; a sequencing error may be responsible. Different DNA sequences within this sample yield the same CDR3. The chain carries TRAV29/DV5 and TRDJ1, with D perhaps TRDD3 (5 bases). Germline V gives CDR1 NSMFDY, CDR2 ISSIKDK. The CDR3 is 13 residues long. DNA for the CDR3: TGCGCAGCAAGCGCGGGGGACACCGATAAACTCATCTTT. This codes for CAASAGDTDKLIF.

The chain has TRDV2 and TRDJ3; tentatively, D is TRDD3 (5 bases). This CDR3 region has 20 residues. V was cut by 0 bases and J by 0 bases, with 17 bases left in between. CDR1 is GEAIGNYY, CDR2 EKD, per germline. The CDR3 bases are TGTGCCTGTGACACCCTACGAGGGGGGGCCAGCTCCTGGGACACCCGACAGATGTTTTTC. It yields the protein CACDTLRGGASSWDTRQMFF.

By sample fraction, this clone is medium-sized. Other nucleotide sequences in the sample specify the same CDR3. This chain joins TRDV2 and TRDJ3, with D perhaps matching TRDD3 (5 bases). The germline V gene has CDR1 GEAIGNYY and CDR2 EKD. The CDR3 has 18 residues. Trimming pared 0 bases from V and 0 bases from J, leaving 11 bases between. CDR3 region: CACDTWGTSSWDTRQMFF. CDR3 nucleotide sequence: TGTGCCTGTGACACCTGGGGAACCAGCTCCTGGGACACCCGACAGATGTTTTTC.

By share, this clone ranks as medium-sized. The chain employs TRDV2 and TRDJ3; TRDD3 matches 13 bases. This CDR3 spans 20 amino acids. Germline V CDR1 and CDR2: GEAIGNYY, EKD. Trimming removed 1 base from V and 2 bases from J; junction bases left unmatched: 7. CDR3 residues: CACDTGTGGYGTWDTRQMFF. DNA for the CDR3: TGTGCCTGTGACACTGGTACTGGGGGATACGGCACCTGGGACACCCGACAGATGTTTTTC.